This TCR beta chain comes out of a study of regulatory T cells in long-lasting Graves disease. Study summary: Persistent Graves' disease required over 5 years of antithyroid drugs and positive TSH receptor antibodies.

Study-level findings and limits: Among samples with persistent disease, TRBV28, TRBJ1-2 and TRBJ2-5 were favored.

The CDR3 is made up of 13 amino acids. CDR1 DFQATT and CDR2 SNEGSKA come from the germline V gene (reference sequence). With 3 bases clipped from V and 2 bases from J, the junction kept 4 bases outside the gene matches. As regards this clonotype: Its target is unknown.

TCR beta libraries were built with iRepertoire HTBI primers and Arm-PCR of CDR3 regions. TCRdb reprocessed the multiplex PCR reads with MiXCR, giving one entry per CDR3 protein. In the table there are under 450,000 distinct CDR3 sequences, more than 20% of which are singletons. As to time point: persistent/refractory GD, antithyroid drugs over 5 years with positive TRAb. There was RNA extracted from PBMCs, and the TCR library was made from it. The chain links TRBV20-1 to TRBJ2-7; TRBD2 aligns across 7 bases. The origin of this receptor is a woman in her thirties or forties with Graves disease. This material consisted of peripheral blood mononuclear cells (PBMCs), taken when the disease was refractory, from a patient treated with antithyroid drugs. The CDR3 coding sequence is TGCAGTGCTAGCGGGACTAACCCCTACGAGCAGTACTTC. Residues: CSASGTNPYEQYF.